This is a list of T cell receptor beta chains from one sample in a study of blood T cell repertoires in COVID-19. The data were produced by immunoSEQ multiplex PCR, yet TCRdb's version contains in-frame clones alone and is incomplete. In the table there are about 320,000 clones, roughly 90% of which are singletons. The sample taken for sequencing was PBMCs or T cells enriched from blood (not recorded which). These receptors originate from a woman aged 25 to 45 who had been exposed to COVID-19. The CDR3 runs from the conserved cysteine through the conserved F or W. The order of the fields is J gene, V gene, CDR3 protein.

TRBJ1-3 TRBV7-9 CASSQTGLSGNTIYF
TRBJ2-3 TRBV9 CASSVLSTDTQYF
TRBJ2-3 TRBV5-8 CASSLSRSDTQYF
TRBJ2-5 TRBV9 CASSVGTRALLQETQYF
TRBJ2-3 TRBV28 CASSIGSGDTQYF
TRBJ1-1 TRBV12-3/TRBV12-4 CASSRTGTAEAFF
TRBJ2-3 TRBV9 CASSVVWGGGTDTQYF
TRBJ2-5 TRBV29-1 CSVEDPGGRETQYF
TRBJ1-4 TRBV5-4 CASSLKERGEKLFF
TRBJ1-2 TRBV5-1 CASSLAGTGQMVGYTF
TRBJ2-5 TRBV19 CASSPGTSSGTQYF
TRBJ2-2 TRBV4-1 CASSQGRSTGELFF
TRBJ2-7 TRBV6-1 CASSETGGTYEQYF
TRBJ2-5 TRBV11-2 CASSPDRGAQETQYF
TRBJ2-5 TRBV29-1 CSVVYVYQETQYF
TRBJ2-3 TRBV7-6 CASSFSSTDTQYF